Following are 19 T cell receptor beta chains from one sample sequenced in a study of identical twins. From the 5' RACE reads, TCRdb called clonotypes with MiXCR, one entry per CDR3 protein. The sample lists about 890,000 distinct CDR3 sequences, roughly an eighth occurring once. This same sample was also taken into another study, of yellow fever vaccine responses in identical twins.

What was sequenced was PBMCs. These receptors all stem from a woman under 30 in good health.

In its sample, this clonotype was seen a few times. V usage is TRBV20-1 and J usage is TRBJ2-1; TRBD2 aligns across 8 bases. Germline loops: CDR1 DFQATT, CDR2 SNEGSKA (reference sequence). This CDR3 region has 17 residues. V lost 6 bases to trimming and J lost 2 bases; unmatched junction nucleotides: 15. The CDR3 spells CSADSGREAPAYNEQFF. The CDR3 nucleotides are TGCAGTGCCGATTCGGGGCGGGAGGCCCCGGCCTACAATGAGCAGTTCTTC.

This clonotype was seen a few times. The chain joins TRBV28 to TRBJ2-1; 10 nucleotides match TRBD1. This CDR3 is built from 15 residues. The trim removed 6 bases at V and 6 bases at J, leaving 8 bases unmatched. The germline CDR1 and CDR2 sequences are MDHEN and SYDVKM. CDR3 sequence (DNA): TGTGCCAGCAGCCGAGACAGGGGGCGTCGCAATGAGCAGTTCTTC. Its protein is CASSRDRGRRNEQFF.

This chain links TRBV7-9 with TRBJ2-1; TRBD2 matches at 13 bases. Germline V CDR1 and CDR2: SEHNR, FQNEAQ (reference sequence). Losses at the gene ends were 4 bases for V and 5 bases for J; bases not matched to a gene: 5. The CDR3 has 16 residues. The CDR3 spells CASSSRGLAGDNEQFF. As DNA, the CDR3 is TGTGCCAGCAGCTCCCGCGGACTAGCGGGGGACAATGAGCAGTTCTTC.

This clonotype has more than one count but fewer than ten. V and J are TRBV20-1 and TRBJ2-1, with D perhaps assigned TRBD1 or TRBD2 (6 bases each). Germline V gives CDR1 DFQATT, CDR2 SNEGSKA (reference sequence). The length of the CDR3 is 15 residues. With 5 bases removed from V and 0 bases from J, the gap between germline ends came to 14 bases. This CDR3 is CSAAVGGSSYNEQFF. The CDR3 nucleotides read TGCAGTGCTGCCGTAGGGGGGAGCTCCTACAATGAGCAGTTCTTC.

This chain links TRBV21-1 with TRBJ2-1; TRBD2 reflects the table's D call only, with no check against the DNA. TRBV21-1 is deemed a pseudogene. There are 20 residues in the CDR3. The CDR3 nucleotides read TGTGCCAGCAGCAAAGGACCGGGACTAGCGTCCAGGAGCTCCTACAATGAGCAGTTCTTC. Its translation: CASSKGPGLASRSSYNEQFF.

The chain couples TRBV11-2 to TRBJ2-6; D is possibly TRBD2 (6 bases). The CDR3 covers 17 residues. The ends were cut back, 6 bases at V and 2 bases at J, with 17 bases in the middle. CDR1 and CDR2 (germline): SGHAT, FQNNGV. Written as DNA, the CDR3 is TGTGCCAGCAGACGGGACTTCCTACCCGCTGGGGCCAACGTCCTGACTTTC. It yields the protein CASRRDFLPAGANVLTF.

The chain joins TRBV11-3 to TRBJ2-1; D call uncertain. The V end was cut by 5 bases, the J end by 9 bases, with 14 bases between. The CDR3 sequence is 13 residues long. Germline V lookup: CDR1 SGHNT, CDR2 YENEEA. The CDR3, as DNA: TGTGCCAGCAGCCCAGTCCCTTATGGTGAGCAGTTCTTC. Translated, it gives CASSPVPYGEQFF. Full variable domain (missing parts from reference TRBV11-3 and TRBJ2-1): EAGVVQSPRYKIIEKKQPVAFWCNPISGHNTLYWYLQNLGQGPELLIRYENEEAVDDSQLPKDRFSAERLKGVDSTLKIQPAELGDSAVYLCASSPVPYGEQFFGPGTRLTVL.

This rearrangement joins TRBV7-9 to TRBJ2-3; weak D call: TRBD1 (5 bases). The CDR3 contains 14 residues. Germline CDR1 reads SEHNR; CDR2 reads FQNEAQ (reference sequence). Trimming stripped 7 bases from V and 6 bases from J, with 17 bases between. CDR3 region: CASNKVVSGDTQYF. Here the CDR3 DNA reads TGTGCCAGCAACAAAGTCGTTTCAGGGGATACGCAGTATTTT.

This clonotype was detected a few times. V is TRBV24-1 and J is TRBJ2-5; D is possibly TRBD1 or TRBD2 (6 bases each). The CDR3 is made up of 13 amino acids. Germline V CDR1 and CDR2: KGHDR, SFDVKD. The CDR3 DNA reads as TGTGCGACTAGACCTTGGACAGAAGAGACCCAGTACTTC. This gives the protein CATRPWTEETQYF.

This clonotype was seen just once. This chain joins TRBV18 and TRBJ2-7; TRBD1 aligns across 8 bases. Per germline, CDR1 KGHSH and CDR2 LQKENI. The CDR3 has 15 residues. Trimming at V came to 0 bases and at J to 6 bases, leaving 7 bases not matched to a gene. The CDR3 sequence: CASSPPDRGRGEQYF. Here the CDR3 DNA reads TGTGCCAGCTCACCACCAGACAGGGGTCGAGGCGAGCAGTACTTC.

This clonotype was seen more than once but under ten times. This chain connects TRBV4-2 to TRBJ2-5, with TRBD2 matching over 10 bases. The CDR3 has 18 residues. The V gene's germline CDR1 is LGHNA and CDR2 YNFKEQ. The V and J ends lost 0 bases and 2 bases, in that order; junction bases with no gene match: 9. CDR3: CASSQDLAGENLQETQYF. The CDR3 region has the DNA TGTGCCAGCAGCCAAGACCTAGCGGGGGAGAACTTACAAGAGACCCAGTACTTC.

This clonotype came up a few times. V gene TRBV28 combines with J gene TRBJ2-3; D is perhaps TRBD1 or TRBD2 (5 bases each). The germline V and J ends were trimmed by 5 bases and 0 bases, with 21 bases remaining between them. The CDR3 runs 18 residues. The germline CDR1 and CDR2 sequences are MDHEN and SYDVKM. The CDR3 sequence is CASSGGLQRRYSTDTQYF. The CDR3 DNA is TGTGCCAGCAGTGGGGGTTTACAGAGGCGATATAGCACAGATACGCAGTATTTT.

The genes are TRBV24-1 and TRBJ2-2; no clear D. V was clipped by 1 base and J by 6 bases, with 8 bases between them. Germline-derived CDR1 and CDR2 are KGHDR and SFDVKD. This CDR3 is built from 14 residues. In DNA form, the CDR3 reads TGTGCCACCAGTGATTTCTTCCAGGCCGGGGAGCTGTTTTTT. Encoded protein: CATSDFFQAGELFF.

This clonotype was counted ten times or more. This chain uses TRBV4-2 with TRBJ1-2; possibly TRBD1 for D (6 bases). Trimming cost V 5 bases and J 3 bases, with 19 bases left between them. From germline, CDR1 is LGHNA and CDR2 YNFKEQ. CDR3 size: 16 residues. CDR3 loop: CASSEAGTRTDYGYTF. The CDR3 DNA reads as TGTGCCAGCAGCGAGGCCGGGACGCGGACAGACTATGGCTACACCTTC.

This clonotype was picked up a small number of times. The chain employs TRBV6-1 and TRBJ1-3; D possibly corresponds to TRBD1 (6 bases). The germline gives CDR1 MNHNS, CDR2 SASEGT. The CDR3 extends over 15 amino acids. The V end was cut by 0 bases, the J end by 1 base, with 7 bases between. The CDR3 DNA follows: TGTGCCAGCAGTGAAGCCGGACAGTCTGGAAACACCATATATTTT. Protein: CASSEAGQSGNTIYF.

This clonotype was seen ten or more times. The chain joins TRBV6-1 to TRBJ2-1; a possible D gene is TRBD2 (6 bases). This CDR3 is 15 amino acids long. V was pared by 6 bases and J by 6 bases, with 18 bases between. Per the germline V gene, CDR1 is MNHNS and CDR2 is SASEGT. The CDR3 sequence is CASSQRAGTFNEQFF. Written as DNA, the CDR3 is TGTGCCAGCAGCCAGAGAGCCGGGACTTTCAATGAGCAGTTCTTC.

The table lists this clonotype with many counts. CDR3 nucleotide sequence: TGTGCCAGCAGCTTAGCGAAGGGGGGTGATACGAACACTGAAGCTTTCTTT. It yields the protein CASSLAKGGDTNTEAFF. The chain employs TRBV7-9 and TRBJ1-1, with a possible D match to TRBD1 (6 bases). CDR3 length: 17 residues. Germline CDR1 SEHNR, CDR2 FQNEAQ (reference sequence). Trimming pared 0 bases from V and 1 base from J, leaving 15 bases between.

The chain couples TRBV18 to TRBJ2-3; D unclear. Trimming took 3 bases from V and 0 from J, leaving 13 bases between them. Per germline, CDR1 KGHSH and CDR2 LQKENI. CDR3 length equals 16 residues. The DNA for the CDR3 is TGTGCCAGCTCACCGCTTTTCGGCAGCAGCACAGATACGCAGTATTTT. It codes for CASSPLFGSSTDTQYF.

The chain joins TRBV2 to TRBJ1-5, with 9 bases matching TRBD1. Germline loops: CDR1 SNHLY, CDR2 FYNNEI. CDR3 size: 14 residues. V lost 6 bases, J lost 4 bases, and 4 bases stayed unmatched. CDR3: CASRTDRGNQPQHF. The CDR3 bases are TGTGCCAGCAGAACCGACAGGGGGAATCAGCCCCAGCATTTT.